This T cell receptor beta chain was obtained from a study of a mutant IDH1 vaccine in newly diagnosed glioma. Study observations and caveats: Seemingly, top peripheral T cell clonotype changes bore no relation to pseudoprogression.

Clones were read by immunoSEQ multiplex PCR, and TCRdb kept only the in-frame ones, dropping some. The sample contains 53,000 or so clones, 65% to 85% of which appear only once. The CDR3 contains 14 residues. V was clipped by 1 base and J by 2 bases, with 8 bases between them. Germline values: CDR1 ENHRY, CDR2 SYGVKD. Time point described: week 35, safety follow-up. A single vaccine dose contained 300 ug of mutant IDH1 20-mer peptide, and topical imiquimod was used with it. For this clone: What it binds is not known.

This chain uses TRBV10-3 with TRBJ1-1, with a weak D call TRBD1 (5 bases). This receptor was taken from a man aged 35 to 55 with glioma. This material consisted of PBMCs, taken from a glioma patient whose treatment included an IDH1 peptide vaccine. CDR3 nucleotides: TGTGCCATCAGTGAGTTCGGGGACAACACTGAAGCTTTCTTT. It encodes CAISEFGDNTEAFF.